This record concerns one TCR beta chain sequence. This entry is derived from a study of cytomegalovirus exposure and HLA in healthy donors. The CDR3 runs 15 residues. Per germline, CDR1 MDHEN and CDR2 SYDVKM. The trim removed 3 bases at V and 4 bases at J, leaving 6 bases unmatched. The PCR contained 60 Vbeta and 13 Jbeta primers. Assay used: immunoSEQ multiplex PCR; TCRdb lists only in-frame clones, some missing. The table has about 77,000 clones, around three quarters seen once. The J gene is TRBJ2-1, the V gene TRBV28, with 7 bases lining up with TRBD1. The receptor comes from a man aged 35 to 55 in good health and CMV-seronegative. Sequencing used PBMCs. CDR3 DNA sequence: TGTGCCAGCAGTTTCTTCCCAGGGGGTTACAATGAGCAGTTCTTC. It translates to CASSFFPGGYNEQFF.